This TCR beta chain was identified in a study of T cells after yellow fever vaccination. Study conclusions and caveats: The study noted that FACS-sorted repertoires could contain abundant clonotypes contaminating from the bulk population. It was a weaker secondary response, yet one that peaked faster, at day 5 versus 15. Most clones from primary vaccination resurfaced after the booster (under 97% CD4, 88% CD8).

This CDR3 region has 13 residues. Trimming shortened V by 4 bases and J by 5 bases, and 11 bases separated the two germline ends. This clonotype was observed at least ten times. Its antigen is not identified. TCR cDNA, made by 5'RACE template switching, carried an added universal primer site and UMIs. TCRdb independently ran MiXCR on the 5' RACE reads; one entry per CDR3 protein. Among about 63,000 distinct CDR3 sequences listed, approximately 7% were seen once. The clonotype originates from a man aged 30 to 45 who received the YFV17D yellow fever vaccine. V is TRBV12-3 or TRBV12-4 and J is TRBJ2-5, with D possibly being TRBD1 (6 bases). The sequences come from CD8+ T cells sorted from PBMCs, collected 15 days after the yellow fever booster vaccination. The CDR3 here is CASSSQGQETQYF. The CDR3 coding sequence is TGTGCCAGCAGTTCGCAGGGGCAGGAGACCCAGTACTTC.